This TCR beta chain was identified during a study of T cell responses to AZD1222 COVID-19 vaccine. Timing groups of about 4 and about 12 weeks for second doses were pooled. Only in-frame clones appear in the TCRdb table, and some are missing; sequencing was by immunoSEQ multiplex PCR. There are roughly 120,000 clones in the sample; 75% to 90% occur only once, and 3.5% to 5.5% lies in the top ten. CDR3 length equals 15 residues. With 3 bases removed from V and 2 bases from J, the gap between germline ends came to 11 bases. Germline CDR1 is SNHLY and CDR2 is FYNNEI. The chain uses TRBV2 and TRBJ1-5; perhaps TRBD1 as D (6 bases). Sample: peripheral blood, taken 28 days after the second AZD1222 dose. The TCR originated in an adult who received the AZD1222 COVID-19 vaccine. The CDR3 DNA is TGTGCCAGCAGTGATAGGGGGGTCGGCAATCAGCCCCAGCATTTT. Translated: CASSDRGVGNQPQHF.